This T cell receptor (beta chain) was obtained from a study of blood T cell repertoires in COVID-19. Study summary: PBMCs, B-cell-depleted T cells, or T cells were the source of the cDNA or gDNA that made up the material.

Trimming removed 4 bases at V and 14 bases at J, with 14 bases between. The CDR3 has 11 residues. CDR1 SGHAT and CDR2 FQNNGV come from the germline V gene. Sequenced by immunoSEQ multiplex PCR; TCRdb stores in-frame clones only, minus some. The sample holds 63,000 or so clones, about 86% seen once. Sequencing was performed on peripheral blood. This sequence joins TRBV11-2 and TRBJ1-2; D remains unclear. The TCR originated in a human donor in a cohort sampled during active COVID-19. The CDR3: CASSSRGGRTF. As DNA, the CDR3 is TGTGCCAGCAGCTCGCGAGGAGGAAGGACCTTC.